This T cell receptor (beta chain) stems from a study of blood T cell repertoires in COVID-19. Turning to the study itself: PBMCs, B-cell-depleted T cells, or T cells were the source of the cDNA or gDNA that made up the material.

The table lists this clone with a count of one. The CDR3 is made up of 15 amino acids. Per germline, CDR1 SGHVS and CDR2 FNYEAQ. The V gene lost 7 bases and the J gene lost 5 bases, with 18 bases spanning the gap. Original methodology: Reference gene primer amplification gave nucleated cell count estimates. Clones were read by immunoSEQ multiplex PCR, and TCRdb kept only the in-frame ones, dropping some. The DNA gave D and trimming, while V, J and clone size come from that table. Of around 250,000 clones listed, about 80% were seen once; the top ten hold around 1.8%. The rearrangement uses TRBV7-6 and TRBJ1-3; TRBD1 is a possible D gene (6 bases). The sample taken for sequencing was peripheral blood. This receptor was taken from a woman aged 80 or over with acute or convalescent COVID-19. CDR3 sequence (DNA): TGTGCCAGCACCCCCCGTGGGGGGGCGCGAAACACCATATATTTT. As protein: CASTPRGGARNTIYF.